This TCR beta chain comes out of a study of regulatory T cells in long-lasting Graves disease (dated by TCRdb to the early 2020s). Notes on the research overall: Persistent Graves' disease was defined as antithyroid drug treatment for over 5 years with persistently positive TSH receptor autoantibodies. This study used TCR sequencing and RNA sequencing of peripheral blood to compare persistent Graves' disease patients against newly diagnosed Graves' disease patients. The study was registered as a clinical trial and conducted in China. TCR sequencing covered 13 persistent and roughly 20 newly diagnosed Graves' disease patients, around 33 samples in total. Antithyroid drugs had been taken for approximately 10 years on average by persistent Graves' disease patients in the clinical cohort.

The label giving this sample's time point can be read as: persistent/refractory GD, antithyroid drugs over 5 years with positive TRAb. For both TCR sequencing and RNA sequencing, RNA was extracted from PBMCs using TRIzol. Graves' disease was diagnosed according to American Thyroid Association guidelines. Patients were recruited from an endocrinology department in Xi'an, China. From each patient, roughly 9 milliliters of peripheral blood was collected into an EDTA anticoagulant tube. PBMCs were isolated by Ficoll Paque Plus density gradient separation without further T cell sorting. An Agilent 2100 Bioanalyzer and agarose gel were used to check RNA quality, and a NanoDrop 2000 was used to measure RNA concentration. With respect to this clonotype: Its target antigen remains unknown. Nothing much larger sits one base from this clone, and base qualities are not available.

The research as a whole found: Sequencing and analysis were restricted to the TCR beta chain. The small sample size was acknowledged by the authors as a limitation that may reduce accuracy. TRBV28, TRBJ1-2 and TRBJ2-5 were preferentially used in persistent disease, while TRBV20-1 and TRBJ2-1 were favored in newly diagnosed disease. The study examined only peripheral blood because the primary lesion, thyroid tissue, could not be accessed. Compared with newly diagnosed patients, patients with persistent Graves' disease had lower TCR Shannon entropy and fewer highly expanded clones, which suggests clonal expansion. A larger number of public clonotypes was shared among persistent patients (under 3,000) than among newly diagnosed patients (around 880).

The library was prepared using multiplex PCR. The sample was run on an Illumina HiSeq 4000. CDR3 regions were amplified by Arm-PCR with iRepertoire HTBI primers to construct TCR beta libraries. PCR products were gel purified before sequencing. The authors' pipeline ran thus. A total of fewer than 65 TRBV and approximately 15 TRBJ segments were identified across samples and were used for gene usage analysis of CDR3 amino acid clonotypes. COPE and FqMerger were used to merge the filtered high-quality paired reads into contigs. Contigs were aligned with BLAST to IMGT TRBV, TRBD and TRBJ reference genes, and CDR3 was defined per IMGT. Any clonotype with a frequency above 0.1% was classified as a highly expanded clone. Shannon entropy was used to measure repertoire diversity, and the Gini coefficient was used to measure V-J evenness. A clonotype found in more than one individual was treated as public. The public reads were quality trimmed at Q25 with fastp and then assembled into clones with MiXCR by TCRdb, keeping productive beta chains. Records with the same CDR3 protein are collapsed into one entry carrying the most frequent genes and DNA. TCRdb, not the authors, supplied the V and J calls. The table for this sample lists roughly 450,000 distinct CDR3 sequences; about a quarter of them were counted only once. Around 26% of the sample goes to the ten largest clones.

From a lookup of the germline V gene (reference sequence), CDR1 and CDR2 are LNHNV and YYDKDF. The CDR3 has 12 amino acids, counting the end cysteine and phenylalanine. Here the CDR3 DNA is all that survives: 36 bases in frame from base 1. Cut back by 3 bases and 4 bases, the V and J ends lie 6 bases apart. Source: peripheral blood mononuclear cells (PBMCs), taken when the disease was refractory, from a patient treated with antithyroid drugs. The source is a female donor with Graves disease. Recombination joined TRBV15 with TRBJ1-1; a confident D gene designation cannot be given. The nucleotides read TGTGCCACCAGCAGCCGGAGCACTGAAGCTTTCTTT. Translated, it gives CATSSRSTEAFF.